The rows below give T cell receptor beta chains drawn from one sample of a study of blood T cell repertoires in COVID-19. The method was immunoSEQ multiplex PCR; TCRdb's version includes in-frame clones alone and lacks a portion of them. The profile shows some 180,000 clones, roughly nine tenths of them singletons. The sample consisted of peripheral blood. The receptors come from a man aged 55 to 70 with active or convalescent COVID-19. Each CDR3 is given with its conserved first and last residue. D genes are given only for firm matches. Clone size is shown for a subset of rows, as once, few, many or a class of expanded clone.

cdr3_aa cdr3_nt j_call d_call v_call clone_size
CASSSSRTRFMNTEAFF TGTGCCAGCAGCTCCTCCCGAACCAGGTTCATGAACACTGAAGCTTTCTTT TRBJ1-1 NA TRBV5-6 NA
CASSLAQGRYGYTF TGTGCCAGCAGCTTAGCGCAGGGCCGATATGGCTACACCTTC TRBJ1-2 NA TRBV7-2 NA
CASSLGPLAGGQETQYF TGTGCCAGCAGCTTAGGCCCCCTAGCGGGGGGGCAAGAGACCCAGTACTTC TRBJ2-5 TRBD2 TRBV7-6 NA
CASSSTPSEEQFF TGTGCCAGCAGCTCAACCCCTTCCGAGGAGCAGTTCTTC TRBJ2-1 NA TRBV7-3 NA
CASSIQGSDNEQFF TGTGCCAGTAGTATCCAGGGCTCAGACAATGAGCAGTTCTTC TRBJ2-1 NA TRBV19 NA
CASSTTQIYNEQFF TGTGCCAGTAGTACAACCCAGATATACAATGAGCAGTTCTTC TRBJ2-1 NA TRBV19 NA
CASSLLGWSAKNIQYF TGTGCCAGCAGCTTACTGGGCTGGTCCGCCAAAAACATTCAGTACTTC TRBJ2-4 NA TRBV7-2 NA
CASSSEAGGYNEQFF TGTGCCAGCAGCTCTGAGGCAGGGGGGTACAATGAGCAGTTCTTC TRBJ2-1 NA TRBV11-3 NA
CASSQVRTGTGAGYTF TGTGCCAGCAGCCAAGTTCGGACCGGGACAGGGGCTGGCTACACCTTC TRBJ1-2 TRBD1 TRBV3-1/TRBV3-2 NA
CAISDRVETQYF TGTGCCATCAGTGACAGGGTTGAGACCCAGTACTTC TRBJ2-5 NA TRBV10-3 NA
CASGNSGGSADTQYF TGTGCCAGCGGGAATTCGGGCGGGAGCGCAGATACGCAGTATTTT TRBJ2-3 TRBD2 TRBV7-9 NA
CASSSRQGADYEQYF TGTGCCAGCAGCTCCAGACAGGGGGCGGACTACGAGCAGTACTTC TRBJ2-7 TRBD1 TRBV7-9 NA
CSVDRASRSDNEQFF TGCAGCGTTGACAGGGCTTCGCGTTCCGACAATGAGCAGTTCTTC TRBJ2-1 NA TRBV29-1 once
CASSYPPGQGYYGYTF TGTGCCAGCAGCTACCCACCGGGACAGGGTTATTATGGCTACACCTTC TRBJ1-2 TRBD1 TRBV5-6 NA
CAITGGDYGYTF TGTGCCATCACGGGAGGAGACTATGGCTACACCTTC TRBJ1-2 NA TRBV10-3 NA
CASSHPAGVPGANVLTF TGTGCCAGCAGCCACCCCGCCGGGGTTCCTGGGGCCAACGTCCTGACTTTC TRBJ2-6 NA TRBV4-2 NA
CASSPNRGSTDTQYF TGTGCCAGCTCACCTAACAGGGGGAGCACAGATACGCAGTATTTT TRBJ2-3 TRBD1 TRBV18 NA
CASSPSWGPGNTIYF TGTGCCAGCAGCCCTTCTTGGGGCCCTGGAAACACCATATATTTT TRBJ1-3 NA TRBV3-1/TRBV3-2 NA
CAWRSGVNQPQHF TGTGCCTGGAGATCAGGGGTCAATCAGCCCCAGCATTTT TRBJ1-5 NA TRBV30 NA
CASSGGDDSPQHF TGTGCCAGCAGTGGGGGGGACGATTCGCCCCAGCATTTT TRBJ1-5 NA TRBV2 few
CASSSGGKQYF TGTGCCAGCAGCTCGGGGGGCAAGCAGTACTTC TRBJ2-7 NA TRBV7-9 NA
CASSYQLAGEMSSYNEQFF TGTGCCAGCAGTTACCAGCTAGCGGGGGAGATGAGCTCCTACAATGAGCAGTTCTTC TRBJ2-1 TRBD2 TRBV6-2/TRBV6-3 NA
CASSSGELISYGYTF TGTGCCAGCAGCTCGGGGGAATTGATCTCCTATGGCTACACCTTC TRBJ1-2 NA TRBV7-2 NA
CASSFAGGTDTQYF TGTGCCAGCAGCTTTGCGGGGGGCACAGATACGCAGTATTTT TRBJ2-3 TRBD2 TRBV7-3 few
CASYGGFYEQYF TGTGCCAGCTACGGGGGGTTTTACGAGCAGTACTTC TRBJ2-7 TRBD2 TRBV2 once
CASSIMRDTLNTEAFF TGTGCCAGTAGTATTATGAGGGACACGCTGAACACTGAAGCTTTCTTT TRBJ1-1 NA TRBV19 few
CASSLGGQLNTEAFF TGTGCCAGCAGCCTAGGAGGCCAGCTGAACACTGAAGCTTTCTTT TRBJ1-1 NA TRBV3-1/TRBV3-2 NA
CASSLVLQGTFF TGTGCCAGCAGTTTAGTCCTACAGGGTACATTCTTT TRBJ1-1 NA TRBV12-3/TRBV12-4 NA
CASRSRTLQRAFF TGTGCCAGCAGATCCAGGACACTCCAGCGAGCTTTCTTT TRBJ1-1 NA TRBV7-9 once
CASSPSAGGYYEQYF TGCGCCAGCAGCCCAAGCGCGGGCGGGTACTACGAGCAGTACTTC TRBJ2-7 NA TRBV4-1 once
CASSLFGDRGYSEQFF TGTGCCAGCAGCCTGTTCGGGGACAGGGGGTATAGTGAGCAGTTCTTC TRBJ2-1 TRBD1 TRBV4-2 NA
CASNRGLDTEAFF TGTGCCAGCAACAGGGGCCTGGACACTGAAGCTTTCTTT TRBJ1-1 TRBD1 TRBV6-5 NA
CASSELTGQSYEQYF TGTGCCAGCAGTGAATTGACGGGTCAATCCTACGAGCAGTACTTC TRBJ2-7 NA TRBV6-1 few
CASLRKSYTF TGTGCCAGCTTGAGGAAGAGCTACACCTTC TRBJ1-2 NA TRBV28 NA
CASSLTSLEQYF TGTGCCAGCAGCTTAACATCCTTGGAGCAGTACTTC TRBJ2-7 NA TRBV11-2 NA
CASNTGAGNEKLFF TGTGCCAGTAATACAGGGGCTGGAAATGAAAAACTGTTTTTT TRBJ1-4 TRBD1 TRBV19 once
CASSQGRASSGNTIYF TGTGCCAGCAGCCAAGGCAGGGCCAGCTCTGGAAACACCATATATTTT TRBJ1-3 NA TRBV4-2 NA